This T cell receptor (beta chain) is from a study of blood T cell repertoires in COVID-19. The wider study: Italy, Spain and the United States were the sources of the convalescent and acute COVID-19 samples. T cells, B-cell-depleted T cells, or PBMCs supplied cDNA or gDNA.

This clone was found a few times. The length of the CDR3 is 20 residues. Germline assignment: CDR1 SGHVS and CDR2 FQNEAQ. V dropped 2 bases and J dropped 0; count of bases not matched to a gene: 16. As processed by the authors: Nucleated cell counts were estimated from reference gene primer amplification. Data came from immunoSEQ multiplex PCR; TCRdb stores just in-frame clones and leaves some out. The V and J calls and clone size come from that table; D and trimming were worked out from the DNA. This sample has 55,000 to 80,000 clones, with around 83% found just once. The chain employs TRBV7-8 and TRBJ1-3; 7 nucleotides align to TRBD1. What was sequenced was peripheral blood. This clonotype originated in a human donor in a cohort sampled during active COVID-19. The CDR3, as DNA: TGTGCCAGCAGCTTATTGTCGCGTATGGGACAGCACACCTCTGGAAACACCATATATTTT. Protein product: CASSLLSRMGQHTSGNTIYF.